This paragraph reports one TCR beta chain. The antigen remains undetermined. The sample is drawn from a study of shared clonotypes between healthy human individuals. Whole-study results and caveats: The study drew on few donors, limiting represented genetic and exposure-history diversity.

Per the germline V gene, CDR1 is LGHNT and CDR2 is FRNRAP. V lost 9 bases to trimming and J lost 5 bases; unmatched junction nucleotides: 20. The CDR3 is 18 amino acids. The input for sorted-subset replicate PCRs was 200 to 250 ng DNA, around 30,000 T cell genomes. Method: immunoSEQ multiplex PCR; TCRdb's copy keeps in-frame clones and lacks some. The data hold fewer than 2.5 million clones, with 80% to 95% observed a single time. This TCR was sampled from a man aged 18-30 years in good health. Some clones in this sample may be carry-over from other donors' samples. The sequenced sample consisted of naive CD4+ T cells from PBMCs. The subset here: CD45RA+ positively selected. The chain recombines TRBV12-5 with TRBJ2-2; 8 bases are a match to TRBD2. The CDR3 region is CASSSQGSGGPRTGELFF. DNA for the CDR3: TGTGCTAGCTCCAGCCAGGGGTCGGGAGGGCCGCGGACCGGGGAGCTGTTTTTT.